Included here is one T cell receptor beta chain sequence, with context. This sample was included in a study of blood T cell repertoires in COVID-19. Study information: From T cells, B-cell-depleted T cells, or PBMCs came the material, which was cDNA or gDNA.

Per germline, CDR1 SGDLS and CDR2 YYNGEE. The CDR3 runs 13 residues. Trimming cost V 5 bases and J 4 bases, with 12 bases left between them. In the original processing: Reference gene primer amplification gave nucleated cell count estimates. Generated by immunoSEQ multiplex PCR, the TCRdb table keeps only in-frame clones and is missing some. The D gene and trimming were derived from the DNA, and the V and J assignments and clone size from that table. The data show some 380,000 clones, 87% seen once. In assigning cohorts, the study relied on participant-reported clinical history. This chain joins TRBV9 and TRBJ1-2, with a weak D call TRBD1 (6 bases). Input material: PBMCs or T cells enriched from blood (not recorded which). The source is a man aged 30 to 39 who had recovered from COVID-19. In nucleotides, the CDR3 is TGTGCCAGCAGTACAGGGTTGGTCTATGGCTACACCTTC. Amino acid sequence: CASSTGLVYGYTF.